These 14 T cell receptor beta chains were sequenced from one sample in a study of regulatory T cells in long-lasting Graves disease. Assembly of TCR beta libraries relied on iRepertoire HTBI primers together with Arm-PCR of CDR3 regions. Via MiXCR, TCRdb re-called the multiplex PCR reads, giving one row per CDR3 protein. Seen here are 700,000 or so distinct CDR3 sequences, around 30% observed once, and the top ten hold 40% to 55%. Stated time point: persistent/refractory GD, antithyroid drugs over 5 years with positive TRAb. From RNA extracted from PBMCs, the TCR library was made. The sequenced sample was peripheral blood mononuclear cells (PBMCs), obtained when the disease was refractory, from a patient treated with antithyroid drugs. The receptor set was obtained from a female donor with Graves disease.

This chain connects TRBV6-2 or TRBV6-3 to TRBJ2-4, with TRBD1 identical over 10 bases. The germline CDR1 and CDR2 sequences are MNHEY and SVGEGT. V lost 5 bases, J lost 0 bases, and 7 bases stayed unmatched. The CDR3 is 17 residues long. The CDR3 sequence is CASSGQGGGLAKNIQYF. Here the CDR3 DNA reads TGTGCCAGCAGTGGACAGGGGGGAGGGCTAGCCAAAAACATTCAGTACTTC.

This clonotype was detected a few times. V usage is TRBV6-1 and J usage is TRBJ2-7; 15 bases line up with TRBD2. This CDR3 has 16 residues. Unmatched junction bases numbered 8, after V lost 6 bases and J lost 5 bases. Germline V gene lookup returns CDR1 MNHNS and CDR2 SASEGT. The CDR3 loop reads CASRPRTSGRANEQYF. The CDR3 DNA reads TGTGCCAGCAGGCCGCGGACTAGCGGGAGGGCCAACGAGCAGTACTTC.

The genes are TRBV9 and TRBJ2-7, with a tentative D call TRBD2 (5 bases). The V and J ends lost 2 bases and 7 bases respectively, with 13 bases between them. This CDR3 contains 13 residues. The germline CDR1 and CDR2 sequences are SGDLS and YYNGEE. CDR3 region: CASSVRALGEQYF. The CDR3 DNA is TGTGCCAGCAGCGTGCGGGCCTTGGGGGAGCAGTACTTC.

This clonotype was counted ten times or more. This chain uses TRBV20-1 with TRBJ1-1; D is perhaps TRBD1 (5 bases). The CDR3 extends over 14 amino acids. Trimming left V 1 base short and J 2 bases short, with 11 bases between. CDR1 and CDR2 from the germline V gene are DFQATT and SNEGSKA (reference sequence). The chain's CDR3 is CSARAEGSNTEAFF. CDR3 nucleotides: TGCAGTGCTAGAGCGGAGGGGAGTAACACTGAAGCTTTCTTT.

This clonotype was seen more than once but under ten times. This chain connects TRBV15 to TRBJ1-5, with D maybe TRBD1 (6 bases). The CDR3 consists of 15 residues. Germline CDR1 is LNHNV and CDR2 is YYDKDF (reference sequence). The ends were cut back, 0 bases at V and 6 bases at J, with 12 bases in the middle. The CDR3 spells CATSRDRGLGQPQHF. The CDR3 bases are TGTGCCACCAGCAGAGATCGGGGGCTGGGTCAGCCCCAGCATTTT.

This clonotype was seen a single time. The rearrangement links TRBV19 to TRBJ1-4, with D maybe TRBD1 (6 bases). The germline V gene has CDR1 LNHDA and CDR2 SQIVND (reference sequence). The CDR3 runs 17 residues. The ends were cut back, 9 bases at V and 5 bases at J, with 25 bases in the middle. CDR3 in DNA: TGTGCCAGCAAACCAAAGGGGGACGCAGGGCCCAATGAAAAACTGTTTTTT. It codes for CASKPKGDAGPNEKLFF.

Remarks on this clonotype: Germline and junction disagree at one end, which may indicate a read error. This rearrangement joins TRBV11-3 to TRBJ1-1; D is unresolved. CDR3 size: 13 residues. Germline assignment: CDR1 SGHNT and CDR2 YENEEA. The CDR3 region is CVSSLDLGTEAFF. The CDR3 nucleotides read TGTGTCAGCAGCTTAGATCTGGGGACTGAAGCTTTCTTT.

This clonotype came up once. The CDR3 DNA reads as TGCGCCAGCAGCCAAGAAGGGGTCTGGAGCACTGAAGCTTTCTTT. This encodes CASSQEGVWSTEAFF. The V gene is TRBV4-1, the J gene TRBJ1-1; TRBD1 is a possible D gene (5 bases). Germline CDR1 is MGHRA and CDR2 is YSYEKL. The CDR3 contains 15 residues. Trimming removed 0 bases from V and 4 bases from J, with 12 bases in between.

This sequence joins TRBV6-2 or TRBV6-3 and TRBJ2-4; D gene ambiguous. Deletions cut 5 bases from V and 5 bases from J, with 10 bases between. The CDR3 loop spans 13 amino acids. Germline V gene sequence: CDR1 MNHEY, CDR2 SVGEGT. DNA of the CDR3: TGTGCCAGCAGTGAAAGTATTCAAAACATTCAGTACTTC. Translation gives CASSESIQNIQYF.

The rearrangement links TRBV12-3 or TRBV12-4 to TRBJ2-2; D is uncertain. The CDR3 loop spans 12 amino acids. Trimming shortened V by 11 bases and J by 6 bases, and 13 bases separated the two germline ends. CDR3 nucleotides: TGTGCCTCTACTCGGTGGGCCGGGGAGCTGTTTTTT. Translating gives CASTRWAGELFF.

This clonotype was detected once. This rearrangement joins TRBV25-1 to TRBJ1-1; 7 positions agree with TRBD1. The CDR3 has 12 amino acids. The J segment lost 6 bases and the V segment lost 6 bases, leaving 4 bases of the junction unmatched. Germline-derived CDR1 and CDR2 are MGHDK and SYGVNS. Here the CDR3 DNA reads TGTGCCAGCAGCAAGACAGGGCCTGAAGCTTTCTTT. Amino acids: CASSKTGPEAFF.

There are many counts of this clonotype. The rearrangement links TRBV2 to TRBJ1-6; the D is unclear. The CDR3 extends over 11 amino acids. Per the germline V gene, CDR1 is SNHLY and CDR2 is FYNNEI. Trimming removed 3 bases at V and 18 bases at J, with 12 bases between. The CDR3 loop reads CASSEGWSNHF. The CDR3 coding sequence is TGTGCCAGCAGTGAGGGTTGGAGTAACCACTTT. Filled out from reference TRBV2 and TRBJ1-6, the complete variable domain reads EPEVTQTPSHQVTQMGQEVILRCVPISNHLYFYWYRQILGQKVEFLVSFYNNEISEKSEIFDDQFSVERPDGSNFTLKIRSTKLEDSAMYFCASSEGWSNHFGNGTRLTVT.

This clonotype was seen only a few times. The chain has TRBV28 and TRBJ1-2; D is unclear. This CDR3 has 13 residues. Germline-derived CDR1 and CDR2 are MDHEN and SYDVKM. The V end lost 3 bases, the J end lost 8 bases, and 13 bases lay between the germline ends. CDR3 sequence: CASSFLGRSGYTF. The CDR3 nucleotides read TGTGCCAGCAGTTTCTTAGGGAGATCCGGCTACACCTTC.

This clonotype turned up a few times. The rearrangement links TRBV7-9 to TRBJ2-7; a weak D match, TRBD2 (6 bases). This CDR3 is built from 15 residues. V shed 3 bases and J shed 2 bases, with 14 bases lying between them. Germline CDR1 and CDR2: SEHNR and FQNEAQ (reference sequence). The CDR3, as DNA: TGTGCCAGCAGCTTGGGTGCGGGACCGACCTACGAGCAGTACTTC. Amino acids: CASSLGAGPTYEQYF.